What follows is one T cell receptor beta chain and its context. Its target is unknown. This entry is derived from a study of T cell responses to AZD1222 COVID-19 vaccine. Study details: Pooled in the analysis were second doses at about 4 or about 12 weeks.

Whole-study results and caveats: After the peak T cell response, and only then, were repertoires sampled. Spike was spanned by vaccine-associated CD4 TCRs, with dominance at 160-218 and 743-854.

Germline lookup yields CDR1 SEHNR and CDR2 FQNEAQ (reference sequence). V dropped 3 bases and J dropped 4 bases, with 9 bases sitting between them. The CDR3 covers 14 residues. Libraries were prepared by immunoSEQ multiplex PCR; TCRdb keeps only in-frame clonotypes and omits some of them. Seen here are 90,000 to 120,000 clones, 70% to 90% observed once, and the top ten hold 3% to 4%. The chain is built from TRBV7-9 and TRBJ1-4; D call uncertain. The material was peripheral blood, obtained on day 0 of AZD1222 vaccination. The receptor's source is an adult in good health. CDR3: CASSLGAINEKLFF. CDR3 DNA: TGTGCCAGCAGCTTGGGCGCCATTAATGAAAAACTGTTTTTT.